The clone carrying this T cell receptor (beta chain) was picked up a small number of times. CDR1 SGHNT and CDR2 YYREEE come from the germline V gene (reference sequence). This CDR3 contains 14 residues. From the PCR reads, TCRdb called clonotypes with MiXCR, one entry per CDR3 protein. The profile shows about 10,000 distinct CDR3 sequences, around a quarter of them singletons. This sample was taken from a study of immune characterization of retroperitoneal liposarcoma. The sample was tumor tissue. The receptor's source is a male donor with retroperitoneal liposarcoma. The chain combines TRBV5-4 with TRBJ2-1; D remains unclear. The J call may be incorrect, as the DNA end agrees better with TRBJ2-7. CDR3 coding DNA: TGTGCCAGCAGCTTGGAGCATTCCTCCAGCGAGCAGTACTTC. Translated: CASSLEHSSSEQYF.